A single sample gave rise to the 16 T cell receptor beta chains below, sequenced in a study of blood T cells in healthy people across ages. The second PCR ran roughly 6 to 11 cycles with a sample-barcoded 5' primer and J-beta primers. One entry per CDR3 protein results from TCRdb running MiXCR on the 5' RACE reads. The sample lists over a million distinct CDR3 sequences; approximately 38% were seen once. The sample comprised blood. The receptors stem from a woman aged 18 to 35 in good health.

This rearrangement joins TRBV7-2 to TRBJ2-2; 7 bases align to TRBD2. Germline CDR1 and CDR2: SGHTA and FQGNSA. V shed 4 bases and J 7 bases; nucleotides not matched to a gene: 15. The CDR3 consists of 17 residues. The CDR3 spells CASSSTSAGVKGGELFF. In DNA, the CDR3 is TGTGCCAGCAGCTCTACTAGCGCCGGGGTTAAGGGCGGGGAGCTGTTTTTT.

The genes are TRBV28 and TRBJ2-7; weak D call: TRBD2 (6 bases). The CDR3 has 15 residues. Trimming stripped 10 bases from V and 0 bases from J, with 19 bases between. Germline values: CDR1 MDHEN, CDR2 SYDVKM. The CDR3 loop is CATCGIGRCSYEQYF. The DNA for the CDR3 is TGTGCCACGTGCGGGATTGGCCGCTGCTCCTACGAGCAGTACTTC.

This clonotype was found a few times. J is TRBJ2-3 and V is TRBV20-1, with a tentative D call TRBD2 (6 bases). V lost 3 bases to trimming and J lost 2 bases, with 15 bases between them. This CDR3 spans 15 amino acids. CDR1 is DFQATT and CDR2 is SNEGSKA in the germline V gene (reference sequence). CDR3 sequence: CSASFSGGNTDTQYF. In DNA, the CDR3 is TGCAGTGCTAGCTTTTCGGGCGGGAACACAGATACGCAGTATTTT.

The chain joins TRBV3-1 to TRBJ2-7; possible D gene TRBD2, 6 bases. Trimming stripped 3 bases from V and 0 bases from J, with 9 bases between. This CDR3 comprises 14 residues. Germline assignment: CDR1 LGHDT and CDR2 YNNKEL (reference sequence). CDR3 protein: CASSHRGSSYEQYF. CDR3 sequence (DNA): TGTGCCAGCAGCCATCGGGGGAGCTCCTACGAGCAGTACTTC.

The CDR3 region is CASSPQGGGWGYTF. The CDR3 region has the DNA TGTGCCAGCAGTCCCCAAGGGGGGGGCTGGGGCTACACCTTC. The rearrangement joins TRBV6-5 to TRBJ1-2; D may be TRBD1 (6 bases). The CDR3 length is 14 residues. Germline V gene lookup returns CDR1 MNHEY and CDR2 SVGAGI. The V gene lost 5 bases and the J gene lost 8 bases, with 18 bases spanning the gap.

This clonotype was found a few times. This chain links TRBV3-1 with TRBJ2-5; perhaps TRBD2 as D (6 bases). The CDR3 is 16 amino acids. From germline, CDR1 is LGHDT and CDR2 YNNKEL (reference sequence). V was cut by 0 bases and J by 4 bases, with 15 bases left in between. The CDR3 DNA follows: TGTGCCAGCAGCCAAGATAAACTAGCTGCACCAGAGACCCAGTACTTC. Encoded protein: CASSQDKLAAPETQYF.

This clonotype has a handful of counts. The gene calls are TRBV9 and TRBJ1-2, with 11 bases fitting TRBD1. The CDR3 loop spans 15 amino acids. Germline V gives CDR1 SGDLS, CDR2 YYNGEE. Losses at the gene ends were 3 bases for V and 7 bases for J; bases not matched to a gene: 8. The CDR3 reads CASSARTGGEFGYTF. Written as DNA, the CDR3 is TGTGCCAGCAGCGCTCGGACAGGGGGCGAGTTTGGCTACACCTTC.

This clonotype was counted only a few times. The chain links TRBV20-1 to TRBJ2-5, with 8 bases aligning to TRBD2. V lost 4 bases, J lost 1 base, and 11 bases stayed unmatched. The CDR3 totals 16 residues. Germline V gives CDR1 DFQATT, CDR2 SNEGSKA (reference sequence). DNA for the CDR3: TGCAGTGCTATGAGCGGGAGTTGGTTCGTCCAAGAGACCCAGTACTTC. As protein: CSAMSGSWFVQETQYF.

The genes are TRBV30 and TRBJ2-7; D unclear. V was cut by 1 base and J by 0 bases, with 16 bases left in between. Germline V CDR1 and CDR2: GTSNPN, SVGIG (reference sequence). This CDR3 comprises 16 residues. CDR3 DNA sequence: TGTGCCTGGAGTGCCCCTGAGCGTTTCAGCTCCTACGAGCAGTACTTC. It encodes CAWSAPERFSSYEQYF.

This chain joins TRBV18 and TRBJ2-3; 9 nucleotides line up with TRBD2. From germline, CDR1 is KGHSH and CDR2 LQKENI. V lost 6 bases, J lost 6 bases, and 16 bases stayed unmatched. This CDR3 region has 17 residues. This CDR3 reads CASSPAGTSNPGDTQYF. CDR3 sequence (DNA): TGTGCCAGCTCCCCGGCCGGGACTAGCAACCCGGGGGATACGCAGTATTTT.

The table lists this clonotype with a few counts. This sequence joins TRBV15 and TRBJ2-5, with D possibly being TRBD1 (6 bases). The ends were cut back, 3 bases at V and 5 bases at J, with 16 bases in the middle. Germline values: CDR1 LNHNV, CDR2 YYDKDF (reference sequence). CDR3 length: 15 amino acids. The CDR3 DNA is TGTGCCACCAGCAGTAGAACAGGGTCGTGGGAGACCCAGTACTTC. As protein: CATSSRTGSWETQYF.

The chain combines TRBV20-1 with TRBJ1-2; D may be TRBD1 (5 bases). This CDR3 spans 13 amino acids. Germline CDR1 and CDR2: DFQATT and SNEGSKA (reference sequence). Trimming took off 2 bases at V and 4 bases at J, with 11 bases between the two ends. The chain's CDR3 is CSARKGLGYGYTF. The DNA for the CDR3 is TGCAGTGCTAGAAAGGGACTCGGCTATGGCTACACCTTC.

This chain uses TRBV6-2 or TRBV6-3 with TRBJ2-7; a possible D gene is TRBD1 (6 bases). V was pared by 2 bases and J by 0 bases, with 26 bases between. The CDR3 loop spans 20 amino acids. In germline, CDR1 is MNHEY, CDR2 SVGEGT. CDR3 sequence reads: CASSYPAGVRGHFSSYEQYF. The CDR3 DNA reads as TGTGCCAGCAGTTACCCCGCAGGGGTCAGGGGACATTTCAGCTCCTACGAGCAGTACTTC.

The chain has TRBV20-1 and TRBJ2-7; 12 nucleotides align to TRBD2. CDR1 is DFQATT, CDR2 SNEGSKA, per germline (reference sequence). Trimming removed 3 bases from V and 0 bases from J; junction bases left unmatched: 6. The CDR3 loop spans 16 amino acids. This CDR3 reads CSARGRTSGASYEQYF. The CDR3 DNA reads as TGCAGTGCTAGGGGGAGGACTAGCGGGGCCTCCTACGAGCAGTACTTC.

CDR3 in amino acids: CASSQEVHRSGANVLTF. CDR3 sequence (DNA): TGTGCCAGCAGCCAAGAGGTACACCGCTCTGGGGCCAACGTCCTGACTTTC. V and J are TRBV3-1 and TRBJ2-6; D is undetermined. V lost 0 bases to trimming and J lost 0 bases, with 9 bases between them. CDR3 length: 17 amino acids. The germline CDR1 and CDR2 sequences are LGHDT and YNNKEL (reference sequence).

This clonotype has more than one count but fewer than ten. This chain joins TRBV21-1 and TRBJ2-1. TRBV21-1 is termed a pseudogene. The CDR3 is 16 amino acids. DNA of the CDR3: TGTGCCAGCAGCACCCACTTCCCCGTGCCCTACAATGAGCAGTTCTTC. Its protein product is CASSTHFPVPYNEQFF.